The 21 T cell receptor beta chains below come from one sample, sequenced in a study of shared clonotypes between healthy human individuals. Assay used: immunoSEQ multiplex PCR; TCRdb lists only in-frame clones, some missing. Among approximately 180,000 clones listed, over 85% were seen once. Specimen: naive CD4+ T cells sorted from blood. Described subset: CD45RA+ positively selected. These receptors all come from a woman aged 25 to 39 in good health.

This clone was picked up a small number of times. This sequence joins TRBV7-9 and TRBJ2-7, with 7 positions matching TRBD1. Unmatched junction bases numbered 16, after V lost 9 bases and J lost 5 bases. This CDR3 spans 15 amino acids. Germline CDR1 and CDR2: SEHNR and FQNEAQ (reference sequence). The CDR3 DNA reads TGTGCCAGTCGAACAGGGGCCAACAACATCAACGAGCAGTACTTC. The encoded protein is CASRTGANNINEQYF. Combining the CDR3 with reference TRBV7-9 and TRBJ2-7 gives the whole variable domain DTGVSQNPRHKITKRGQNVTFRCDPISEHNRLYWYRQTLGQGPEFLTYFQNEAQLEKSRLLSDRFSAERPKGSFSTLEIQRTEQGDSAMYLCASRTGANNINEQYFGPGTRLTVT.

The CDR3 DNA follows: TGTGCCAGCAGTTTGTCGGGACTAGCGCTGAGCACAGATACGCAGTATTTT. It translates to CASSLSGLALSTDTQYF. This chain connects TRBV28 to TRBJ2-3; 10 nucleotides align to TRBD2. Germline V lookup: CDR1 MDHEN, CDR2 SYDVKM. V dropped 3 bases and J dropped 0; count of bases not matched to a gene: 6. This CDR3 comprises 17 residues. The full variable domain, completed using reference TRBV28 and TRBJ2-3, is DVKVTQSSRYLVKRTGEKVFLECVQDMDHENMFWYRQDPGLGLRLIYFSYDVKMKEKGDIPEGYSVSREKKERFSLILESASTNQTSMYLCASSLSGLALSTDTQYFGPGTRLTVL.

Worth noting for this clone: This sample includes further DNA sequences coding for the same CDR3. V is TRBV18 and J is TRBJ1-1; D unresolved. Trimming removed 2 bases from V and 5 bases from J, with 12 bases in between. Germline V gene data show CDR1 as KGHSH and CDR2 as LQKENI. The CDR3 is 14 residues long. For the CDR3, the DNA is TGTGCCAGCTCACCAGGAGGGAGAGATACTGAAGCTTTCTTT. The encoded protein is CASSPGGRDTEAFF.

This chain joins TRBV27 and TRBJ2-1; TRBD2 agrees at 8 bases. Germline trimming cut 5 bases from V and 6 bases from J; bases unmatched to any gene: 9. The CDR3 is 15 residues long. CDR1 is MNHEY and CDR2 is SMNVEV in the germline V gene (reference sequence). The CDR3 here is CASSAPGLEVNEQFF. Written as DNA, the CDR3 is TGTGCCAGCAGTGCACCGGGACTAGAAGTCAATGAGCAGTTCTTC.

This clone was detected only once. The chain joins TRBV6-6 to TRBJ1-1; no clear D. The ends were cut back, 5 bases at V and 6 bases at J, with 16 bases in the middle. Germline CDR1 is MNHNY and CDR2 is SVGAGI (reference sequence). This CDR3 region has 14 residues. The CDR3 spells CASSPPRSGAEAFF. CDR3 nucleotides: TGTGCCAGCAGTCCTCCCCGCTCAGGCGCTGAAGCTTTCTTT.

This chain joins TRBV7-9 and TRBJ2-5; D possibly uses TRBD1 or TRBD2 (5 bases each). The J call may be wrong; the DNA end is better matched by TRBJ2-7. Germline CDR1 is SEHNR and CDR2 is FQNEAQ (reference sequence). The length of the CDR3 is 14 residues. Written as DNA, the CDR3 is TGTGCCAGCAGCTTAGATGGGACGTTCTACGAGCAGTACTTC. Encoded protein: CASSLDGTFYEQYF.

This chain joins TRBV10-3 and TRBJ2-7, with 15 positions matching TRBD2. With V trimmed by 8 bases and J by 4 bases, 21 bases remained unmatched. The CDR3 has 20 residues. Germline V gene sequence: CDR1 ENHRY, CDR2 SYGVKD. CDR3 in DNA: TGTGCCATCCAGCCCGGGGGGACTAGCGGGAGGAGAGGTGGGGTTTACGAGCAGTACTTC. Protein sequence: CAIQPGGTSGRRGGVYEQYF.

CDR3 amino acids: CASSLVSGNTGELFF. In DNA form, the CDR3 reads TGCGCCAGCAGCTTGGTTAGCGGGAACACCGGGGAGCTGTTTTTT. The chain couples TRBV5-1 to TRBJ2-2, with D perhaps TRBD2 (6 bases). The CDR3 is 15 amino acids. The germline gives CDR1 SGHRS, CDR2 YFSETQ. Trimming cost V 0 bases and J 1 base, with 7 bases left between them.

The chain couples TRBV28 to TRBJ2-5, with 8 bases fitting TRBD1. The J call may be in error: the DNA end matches TRBJ2-7 better. Looked up from germline, CDR1 is MDHEN and CDR2 is SYDVKM. The CDR3 totals 14 residues. The CDR3 reads CASSLGQGAHEQYF. The CDR3 nucleotides read TGTGCCAGCAGTTTAGGGCAGGGGGCCCACGAGCAGTACTTC.

This chain joins TRBV9 and TRBJ1-6; D gene ambiguous. CDR3 length equals 16 residues. Between the trimmed V and J ends, which lost 6 bases and 7 bases, there was a span of 20 bases. CDR1 is SGDLS and CDR2 is YYNGEE in the germline V gene. In DNA form, the CDR3 reads TGTGCCAGCAATGACCAGGAGTCCTCAAGGAATTCACCCCTCCACTTT. This sequence encodes CASNDQESSRNSPLHF.

The V gene is TRBV27, the J gene TRBJ1-5; 10 bases map to TRBD1. The CDR3 runs to 14 residues. Germline-derived CDR1 and CDR2 are MNHEY and SMNVEV (reference sequence). The junction had 5 bases not matched to a gene; V was cut back by 6 bases and J by 6 bases. For the CDR3, the DNA is TGTGCCAGCAGCGACAGGGGGCAAGGTCAGCCCCAGCATTTT. Translation: CASSDRGQGQPQHF.

The chain employs TRBV9 and TRBJ2-3; TRBD2 might be the D (6 bases). CDR1 is SGDLS, CDR2 YYNGEE, per germline. V dropped 7 bases and J dropped 2 bases, with 14 bases sitting between them. The CDR3 has 14 residues. DNA of the CDR3: TGTGCCAGCCAGCGGGTAGGGCCCACAGATACGCAGTATTTT. Protein product: CASQRVGPTDTQYF. Drawing the rest from reference TRBV9 and TRBJ2-3, the complete variable domain is DSGVTQTPKHLITATGQRVTLRCSPRSGDLSVYWYQQSLDQGLQFLIQYYNGEERAKGNILERFSAQQFPDLHSELNLSSLELGDSALYFCASQRVGPTDTQYFGPGTRLTVL.

The rearrangement links TRBV4-1 to TRBJ2-7, with TRBD1 as a possible D gene (7 bases). The CDR3 consists of 16 residues. The V gene's germline CDR1 is MGHRA and CDR2 YSYEKL. Trimming took off 2 bases at V and 2 bases at J, with 16 bases between the two ends. The CDR3 DNA reads as TGCGCCAGCAGCCAAAAGGGAGGACAGGCCACCTACGAGCAGTACTTC. Its translation is CASSQKGGQATYEQYF.

This clone has a single count. The chain couples TRBV28 to TRBJ1-1, with 8 bases fitting TRBD1. V shed 7 bases, J shed 5 bases, and the junction held 12 bases outside the gene matches. The V gene's germline CDR1 is MDHEN and CDR2 SYDVKM. This CDR3 has 15 residues. CDR3 loop: CASTPGRGPGTEAFF. The CDR3 DNA reads TGTGCCAGCACCCCTGGCAGGGGGCCGGGGACTGAAGCTTTCTTT.

The V call is TRBV19, the J call TRBJ1-5; perhaps TRBD1 as D (6 bases). V was pared by 0 bases and J by 9 bases, with 15 bases between. The CDR3 consists of 15 residues. Germline loops: CDR1 LNHDA, CDR2 SQIVND (reference sequence). The CDR3 DNA sequence: TGTGCCAGTAGTATAGATCTGGGTGGGGGCTCGCCCCAGCATTTT. Its protein product is CASSIDLGGGSPQHF.

The gene calls are TRBV5-1 and TRBJ2-7; TRBD2 matches 7 bases. Trimming took 4 bases from V and 4 from J; bases not matched to a gene: 11. CDR3 length: 15 amino acids. Germline lookup yields CDR1 SGHRS and CDR2 YFSETQ. The CDR3, as DNA: TGCGCCAGCAGCGGTGGTTGGGAGGGAGAGTACGAGCAGTACTTC. This sequence encodes CASSGGWEGEYEQYF.

The rearrangement joins TRBV28 to TRBJ1-2, with D tentatively TRBD1 (5 bases). Germline CDR1 and CDR2: MDHEN and SYDVKM. V shed 2 bases and J shed 0 bases, with 7 bases lying between them. This CDR3 contains 14 residues. The CDR3: CASSLGGANYGYTF. The CDR3 DNA follows: TGTGCCAGCAGTTTAGGGGGAGCTAACTATGGCTACACCTTC.

The rearrangement joins TRBV19 to TRBJ1-1, with D unclear. CDR1 is LNHDA, CDR2 SQIVND, per germline (reference sequence). Trimming cost V 5 bases and J 2 bases, with 15 bases left between them. CDR3 length equals 15 residues. For the CDR3, the DNA is TGTGCCAGTAGTTCCCGGGCAGGTAGAAACACTGAAGCTTTCTTT. This encodes CASSSRAGRNTEAFF.

In its sample, this clone was seen once. The rearrangement links TRBV7-9 to TRBJ1-4, with D unclear. The CDR3 runs 16 residues. V lost 5 bases, J lost 3 bases, and 16 bases lay in between. CDR1 and CDR2 from the germline V gene are SEHNR and FQNEAQ (reference sequence). The CDR3 sequence is CASSTKFGKANEKLFF. The CDR3, as DNA: TGTGCCAGCAGCACCAAGTTTGGGAAAGCTAATGAAAAACTGTTTTTT.

This clone was seen only once. V is TRBV5-1 and J is TRBJ2-6; D gene uncertain. The CDR3 contains 14 residues. Per the germline V gene, CDR1 is SGHRS and CDR2 is YFSETQ. V was clipped by 4 bases and J by 0 bases, with 5 bases between them. The CDR3 DNA sequence: TGCGCCAGCAGCAGGAACTCTGGGGCCAACGTCCTGACTTTC. Translated, it gives CASSRNSGANVLTF.

The chain joins TRBV9 to TRBJ1-1; D gene ambiguous. Per the germline V gene, CDR1 is SGDLS and CDR2 is YYNGEE. V gave up 3 bases and J gave up 1 base, with 13 bases separating them. The CDR3 extends over 15 amino acids. CDR3 protein: CASSASKRGNTEAFF. In DNA form, the CDR3 reads TGTGCCAGCAGCGCCTCCAAACGGGGGAACACTGAAGCTTTCTTT.